These 4 T cell receptor beta chains originate from one sample sequenced in a study of type 1 regulatory T cells. These receptors' targets are unknown. TCRdb reanalysed the reads using MiXCR and keeps one entry per CDR3 protein. This sample has tens of thousands of distinct CDR3 sequences, with about 48% found just once. Sequencing used cultured non-Tr1 T cells, either the whole culture or a sorted T cell fraction (not recorded which). The receptor source for this set is a human donor in good health.

This clonotype has just a few counts. The rearrangement links TRBV7-9 to TRBJ1-5; D gene ambiguous. There are 14 residues in the CDR3. Germline V gives CDR1 SEHNR, CDR2 FQNEAQ (reference sequence). V lost 3 bases and J lost 0, with 6 bases in between. CDR3 bases: TGTGCCAGCAGCTTCCGGGGTAGCAATCAGCCCCAGCATTTT. Protein: CASSFRGSNQPQHF.

The rearrangement uses TRBV7-9 and TRBJ1-1; tentatively, D is TRBD1 (5 bases). V was shortened by 4 bases and J by 3 bases, with 12 bases between the two germline ends. Germline lookup yields CDR1 SEHNR and CDR2 FQNEAQ (reference sequence). The CDR3 totals 14 residues. In DNA form, the CDR3 reads TGTGCCAGCAGCTATCGGGACGTCTACACTGAAGCTTTCTTT. This translates into CASSYRDVYTEAFF.

The V gene is TRBV6-5, the J gene TRBJ1-2, with 7 bases matching TRBD1. The CDR3 length is 15 residues. The germline gives CDR1 MNHEY, CDR2 SVGAGI. V was clipped by 4 bases and J by 7 bases; unmatched bases: 12. The CDR3 region is CASSFGTARQGGYTF. The CDR3 DNA sequence: TGTGCCAGCAGTTTTGGGACAGCCAGGCAAGGTGGCTACACCTTC.

This chain uses TRBV6-1 with TRBJ2-3; tentative D call: TRBD1 (7 bases). Trimming left V 4 bases short and J 5 bases short, with 10 bases between. The CDR3 loop spans 13 amino acids. Per the germline V gene, CDR1 is MNHNS and CDR2 is SASEGT. The CDR3 DNA follows: TGTGCCAGCAGTGGGCAGGGGGGAGATACGCAGTATTTT. Residues: CASSGQGGDTQYF.